These 22 T cell receptor beta chains originate from one sample sequenced in a study of regulatory dendritic cells for organ transplantation. Using immunoSEQ multiplex PCR, the repertoire was profiled, and TCRdb retains in-frame clones only, with some absent. The table has approximately 19,000 clones, around three quarters seen once. What was sequenced was memory CD4+ T cells from blood. Documented subset: CD45RO+ memory T cells. The receptors here all came from a human donor in good health.

The rearrangement joins TRBV7-6 to TRBJ1-2, with a possible D match to TRBD1 (6 bases). Germline V gives CDR1 SGHVS, CDR2 FNYEAQ. The CDR3 spans 15 residues. Trimming removed 5 bases from V and 4 bases from J, with 17 bases in between. The CDR3: CASSPSNREPYGYTF. DNA for the CDR3: TGTGCCAGCAGCCCCTCAAACAGGGAGCCCTATGGCTACACCTTC.

This clone was seen a single time. Other DNA sequences in the same sample also yield this CDR3. The chain joins TRBV6-4 to TRBJ1-1; D gene uncertain. The CDR3 extends over 14 amino acids. The germline V gene encodes CDR1 MRHNA and CDR2 SNTAGT. Trimming removed 0 bases from V and 4 bases from J, with 9 bases in between. CDR3 coding DNA: TGTGCCAGCAGTGACTCGAGCCGGGGCACTGAAGCTTTCTTT. It codes for CASSDSSRGTEAFF.

This chain links TRBV10-3 with TRBJ1-6, with 7 bases matching TRBD1. The CDR3 covers 15 residues. Trimming removed 7 bases from V and 5 bases from J; junction bases left unmatched: 8. Germline loops: CDR1 ENHRY, CDR2 SYGVKD. This CDR3 reads CAIKEGQIDNSPLHF. Written as DNA, the CDR3 is TGTGCCATCAAGGAGGGACAGATAGATAATTCACCCCTCCACTTT.

The rearrangement joins TRBV29-1 to TRBJ2-5, with TRBD1 matching 7 bases. This CDR3 region has 15 residues. Germline CDR1 and CDR2: SQVTM and ANQGSEA. V trimming: 5 bases; J trimming: 5 bases; junction bases outside the gene matches: 14. The CDR3 DNA reads TGCAGCGTTCGGAACAACAGGGGCTCATCGGAGACCCAGTACTTC. The encoded protein is CSVRNNRGSSETQYF.

This sequence joins TRBV7-7 and TRBJ1-3, with 7 bases identical to TRBD1. Germline V CDR1 and CDR2: SSHAT, FNYEAQ (reference sequence). This CDR3 is built from 15 residues. V shed 4 bases and J 0 bases; nucleotides not matched to a gene: 3. The CDR3 nucleotides read TGTGCCAGCAGCTCGGGACAGAGCTCTGGAAACACCATATATTTT. This codes for CASSSGQSSGNTIYF.

This clone turned up a few times. CDR3 loop: CASSLGIGGGNTIYF. CDR3 sequence (DNA): TGTGCCAGCAGCTTGGGCATTGGCGGTGGAAACACCATATATTTT. The V call is TRBV5-4, the J call TRBJ1-3; no definite D call. CDR1 and CDR2 (germline): SGHNT, YYREEE (reference sequence). V lost 0 bases and J 3 bases, leaving 10 bases between the germline ends. CDR3 size: 15 residues.

The J gene is TRBJ1-1, the V gene TRBV29-1; 8 bases line up with TRBD1. The CDR3 consists of 14 residues. Germline CDR1 is SQVTM and CDR2 is ANQGSEA. V was clipped by 3 bases and J by 3 bases; unmatched bases: 6. CDR3 sequence reads: CSVDYRGGDTEAFF. In DNA, the CDR3 is TGCAGCGTTGATTACAGGGGGGGGGACACTGAAGCTTTCTTT.

This rearrangement joins TRBV2 to TRBJ2-7; the match to TRBD1 covers 7 bases. Germline CDR1 is SNHLY and CDR2 is FYNNEI. Unmatched junction bases numbered 8, after V lost 6 bases and J lost 3 bases. The CDR3 extends over 14 amino acids. CDR3 nucleotide sequence: TGTGCCAGCAGGACAAACCGGGACAGCTACGAGCAGTACTTC. This sequence encodes CASRTNRDSYEQYF.

This clone has only one observation. This CDR3 is also generated by other DNA sequences in the sample. This sequence joins TRBV6-6 and TRBJ2-1; 11 nucleotides agree with TRBD1. The CDR3 is 15 residues long. The ends lost 4 bases at V and 4 bases at J; junction bases unmatched: 3. The germline V gene has CDR1 MNHNY and CDR2 SVGAGI (reference sequence). CDR3 sequence (DNA): TGTGCCAGCAGTTCCCGGGACAGGGGGTACAATGAGCAGTTCTTC. Its translation is CASSSRDRGYNEQFF.

The V gene is TRBV7-2, the J gene TRBJ2-1; 9 bases are a match to TRBD1. V gave up 5 bases and J gave up 3 bases; unmatched junction bases: 11. The length of the CDR3 is 17 residues. From germline, CDR1 is SGHTA and CDR2 FQGNSA. The CDR3 spells CASSQPSTGGNYNEQFF. CDR3 nucleotide sequence: TGTGCCAGCAGCCAACCCTCGACAGGGGGTAACTACAATGAGCAGTTCTTC.

The chain employs TRBV27 and TRBJ2-1; 8 bases fit TRBD2. CDR1 and CDR2 (germline): MNHEY, SMNVEV (reference sequence). V gave up 6 bases and J gave up 7 bases; unmatched junction bases: 14. CDR3 length equals 16 residues. CDR3: CASSLTFPGLGNEQFF. The CDR3 DNA is TGTGCCAGCAGCCTAACATTTCCGGGACTAGGGAATGAGCAGTTCTTC.

This clone was detected only once. The chain recombines TRBV4-2 with TRBJ1-2; 7 nucleotides align to TRBD1. This CDR3 spans 15 amino acids. Germline assignment: CDR1 LGHNA and CDR2 YNFKEQ. Trimming cost V 0 bases and J 4 bases; bases outside gene matches: 5. CDR3 protein: CASSQEVGTVYGYTF. CDR3 in DNA: TGTGCCAGCAGCCAAGAGGTTGGGACAGTCTATGGCTACACCTTC.

This chain joins TRBV2 and TRBJ2-7; TRBD1 agrees at 9 bases. Germline V lookup: CDR1 SNHLY, CDR2 FYNNEI. The CDR3 has 12 amino acids. J lost 6 bases, V lost 6 bases, and 3 bases had no gene match. CDR3 sequence reads: CASREDRGEQYF. DNA of the CDR3: TGTGCCAGCAGAGAGGACAGGGGCGAGCAGTACTTC. Supplemented by reference TRBV2 and TRBJ2-7, the full variable domain reads EPEVTQTPSHQVTQMGQEVILRCVPISNHLYFYWYRQILGQKVEFLVSFYNNEISEKSEIFDDQFSVERPDGSNFTLKIRSTKLEDSAMYFCASREDRGEQYFGPGTRLTVT.

The chain uses TRBV11-3 and TRBJ1-1; D unclear. The CDR3 is made up of 13 amino acids. V was clipped by 5 bases and J by 0 bases, with 7 bases between them. Looked up from germline, CDR1 is SGHNT and CDR2 is YENEEA. In DNA form, the CDR3 reads TGTGCCAGCAGCCAGTACATGAACACTGAAGCTTTCTTT. This sequence encodes CASSQYMNTEAFF.

This clone was picked up a small number of times. This chain links TRBV7-6 with TRBJ1-6; maybe TRBD1 (5 bases). The CDR3 length is 15 residues. From germline, CDR1 is SGHVS and CDR2 FNYEAQ. Trimming cost V 4 bases and J 5 bases, with 12 bases left between them. This CDR3 is CASSSGSGNNSPLHF. CDR3 bases: TGTGCCAGCAGCTCCGGCTCAGGGAATAATTCACCCCTCCACTTT.

The rearrangement joins TRBV5-1 to TRBJ2-2; possible D gene TRBD2, 6 bases. Germline V gene lookup returns CDR1 SGHRS and CDR2 YFSETQ. The CDR3 contains 16 residues. Trimming removed 0 bases at V and 4 bases at J, with 13 bases between. The CDR3 bases are TGCGCCAGCAGCTTGGCAGAGACCGGGAGCACCGGGGAGCTGTTTTTT. Translation: CASSLAETGSTGELFF.

The chain couples TRBV4-3 to TRBJ1-2; possibly TRBD1 for D (6 bases). Trimming removed 1 base from V and 7 bases from J, with 25 bases in between. The CDR3 is 18 amino acids. Germline CDR1 LGHNA, CDR2 YSLEER. As DNA, the CDR3 is TGCGCCAGCAGCCAAGCGTTCAGAGGGGGTCCAGCGGGAGCTGGCTACACCTTC. It is translated as CASSQAFRGGPAGAGYTF.

The J gene is TRBJ2-7, the V gene TRBV9, with a tentative D call TRBD1 (5 bases). Between the trimmed V and J ends, which lost 0 bases and 6 bases, there was a span of 13 bases. The CDR3 is 14 residues long. Germline V gene lookup returns CDR1 SGDLS and CDR2 YYNGEE. Written as DNA, the CDR3 is TGTGCCAGCAGCGTAGAGGCAGGGCTGGGCGAGCAGTACTTC. Its protein product is CASSVEAGLGEQYF.

The chain is built from TRBV2 and TRBJ1-5; D is uncertain. This CDR3 contains 15 residues. Germline values: CDR1 SNHLY, CDR2 FYNNEI. Between the trimmed V and J ends, which lost 3 bases and 7 bases, there was a span of 16 bases. The CDR3 here is CASSDRSRTGQPQHF. The CDR3 coding sequence is TGTGCCAGCAGTGATCGGTCTCGGACGGGGCAGCCCCAGCATTTT.

The gene calls are TRBV9 and TRBJ2-2, with 7 positions matching TRBD1. Germline CDR1 is SGDLS and CDR2 is YYNGEE. V was clipped by 0 bases and J by 6 bases; unmatched bases: 8. The CDR3 is 16 amino acids. The CDR3: CASSVATTGFSGELFF. The DNA for the CDR3 is TGTGCCAGCAGCGTAGCTACGACAGGGTTCTCCGGGGAGCTGTTTTTT.

The gene calls are TRBV7-2 and TRBJ1-5, with 7 bases that match TRBD1. In germline, CDR1 is SGHTA, CDR2 FQGNSA. The CDR3 runs to 15 residues. V shed 5 bases, J shed 5 bases, and the junction held 9 bases outside the gene matches. The CDR3 DNA sequence: TGTGCCAGCAGCGCAACGACAGGGATCGATCAGCCCCAGCATTTT. Translation: CASSATTGIDQPQHF.

V gene TRBV27 combines with J gene TRBJ1-1; TRBD1 is a possible D gene (6 bases). The length of the CDR3 is 15 residues. Per germline, CDR1 MNHEY and CDR2 SMNVEV (reference sequence). V was trimmed by 6 bases and J by 1 base, leaving 15 bases between them. CDR3 loop: CASSLLQGGNTEAFF. CDR3 coding DNA: TGTGCCAGCAGCTTACTACAGGGTGGGAACACTGAAGCTTTCTTT.